This T cell receptor (beta chain) comes out of a study of blood T cell repertoires in COVID-19. As processed by the authors: By means of reference gene primer amplification, nucleated cell counts were estimated. TCRdb's table, derived via immunoSEQ multiplex PCR, lists solely in-frame clones and lacks some. V and J calls and clone size are as listed in that table; D and trimming were resolved from the DNA. Of under 200,000 clones listed, around 82% are singletons. The sequencing input was PBMCs or T cells enriched from blood (not recorded which). The source of this sequence is a woman in her sixties with acute COVID-19.

The CDR3 protein is CASSETPTGGDQPQHF. DNA for the CDR3: TGTGCCAGTAGCGAAACTCCGACAGGAGGAGATCAGCCCCAGCATTTT. The rearrangement uses TRBV19 and TRBJ1-5; the D gene is possibly TRBD1 (6 bases). CDR1 and CDR2 from the germline V gene are LNHDA and SQIVND (reference sequence). The CDR3 totals 16 residues. Trimming cost V 6 bases and J 5 bases, with 20 bases left between them.